This T cell receptor (beta chain) was identified during a study of beta chain features in type 1 diabetes. Study-level findings and limits: Sequencing from cDNA could over-represent high-TCR-expressing cells. Type 1 diabetes patients showed a moderate but significant shortening of TCRB CDR3s in all four CD4+ subsets.

Expressed TCRB transcripts were sequenced because the isolated RNA had all been reverse transcribed beforehand. Read counts averaged approximately 3.5 million for samples of naive, central memory and regulatory T cells. Measured with immunoSEQ multiplex PCR; TCRdb has only the in-frame clones, and not every one. Here the sample spans about 270,000 clones, 14% being singletons. CDR3 size: 16 residues. V dropped 5 bases and J dropped 2; count of bases not matched to a gene: 5. CDR1 and CDR2 from the germline V gene are SGHTA and FQGTGA. A remark on this clone: What it binds is not known.

Averaging around 110 mL, one heparinised blood draw came from each individual donor. Sorting based on CD45RO/CCR7/CD25/CD127/CD95/CD27 separated CD4+ naive, central memory, regulatory and stem cell-like memory cells. The TCR originated in a man aged 30 to 45 with type 1 diabetes. The chain recombines TRBV7-3 with TRBJ2-6, with 8 bases aligning to TRBD1. Sequenced: naive CD4+ T cells from blood. CDR3 nucleotide sequence: TGTGCCAGCAGCCGGACAGGGTGGGCTGGGGCCAACGTCCTGACTTTC. It encodes CASSRTGWAGANVLTF.